The following is a T cell receptor beta chain sequence with its context. Its antigen is as yet unknown. Other nucleotide sequences from this sample produce the same CDR3. Naive CD8 cells comprised CD45RO-negative, CCR7-positively selected cells, excluding terminally differentiated effector memory CD45RA+ cells. The data originate from a study of shared clonotypes between healthy human individuals. In the original analysis: In the immunoSEQ data, sequences were junction-only and lacked quality scores, so filtering differed. Some clones are missing from TCRdb's copy, which holds only in-frame ones; the method was immunoSEQ multiplex PCR. D and trimming were read from the DNA, whereas the V and J calls and clone size are those reported in that table. The repertoire includes about 600,000 clones, 95% to 96% of them detected once, and approximately 0.1% sits in the top ten. Study-level findings and limits: Sequencing depth was expected to influence donor clonotype sharing. Represented diversity, genetic and exposure-history alike, was limited by few donors.

Germline assignment: CDR1 MDHEN and CDR2 SYDVKM. CDR3 length: 12 residues. With 9 bases removed from V and 1 base from J, the gap between germline ends came to 10 bases. The TCR originated in a woman in her 30s in good health. The rearrangement joins TRBV28 to TRBJ2-7; D perhaps matches TRBD1 (6 bases). Source material: naive CD8+ T cells sorted from blood. The CDR3 loop is CASRDTSYEQYF. The CDR3 DNA follows: TGTGCCAGTCGGGACACATCCTACGAGCAGTACTTC. Full variable domain (missing parts from reference TRBV28 and TRBJ2-7): DVKVTQSSRYLVKRTGEKVFLECVQDMDHENMFWYRQDPGLGLRLIYFSYDVKMKEKGDIPEGYSVSREKKERFSLILESASTNQTSMYLCASRDTSYEQYFGPGTRLTVT.